The 22 T cell receptor beta chains reported below all come from one sample, sequenced in a study of blood T cell repertoires in COVID-19. Clones were read by immunoSEQ multiplex PCR, and TCRdb kept only the in-frame ones, dropping some. The sample has 450,000 or so clones, roughly nine tenths seen once. Sequenced material: peripheral blood. These receptors were obtained from a man aged 18 to 30 with COVID-19, enrolled during active disease.

V is TRBV12-5 and J is TRBJ1-2; unclear D gene. Germline loops: CDR1 LGHNT, CDR2 FRNRAP. The CDR3 spans 14 residues. Trimming removed 1 base from V and 3 bases from J, with 9 bases in between. The CDR3 DNA reads as TGTGCTAGTGGTTTGGGATCGTCGGACTATGGCTACACCTTC. Translating gives CASGLGSSDYGYTF.

This chain uses TRBV6-4 with TRBJ2-5; 10 bases map to TRBD2. The CDR3 is 15 residues long. Germline V gene data show CDR1 as MRHNA and CDR2 as SNTAGT. The V and J ends lost 8 bases and 5 bases, in that order; junction bases with no gene match: 11. DNA of the CDR3: TGTGCCAGCGAACCCCGGATTAGCGGGGGGGAGACCCAGTACTTC. It codes for CASEPRISGGETQYF.

V usage is TRBV7-3 and J usage is TRBJ1-2; 7 positions agree with TRBD1. The ends lost 2 bases at V and 8 bases at J; junction bases unmatched: 5. Germline V gene sequence: CDR1 SGHTA, CDR2 FQGTGA. The CDR3 spans 13 residues. The CDR3 sequence: CASSLGQGGGYTF. CDR3 in DNA: TGTGCCAGCAGCTTAGGGCAGGGGGGAGGCTACACCTTC. Supplemented by reference TRBV7-3 and TRBJ1-2, the full variable domain reads GAGVSQTPSNKVTEKGKYVELRCDPISGHTALYWYRQSLGQGPEFLIYFQGTGAADDSGLPNDRFFAVRPEGSVSTLKIQRTERGDSAVYLCASSLGQGGGYTFGSGTRLTVV.

The CDR3, as DNA: TGTGCCTCGCCGGTAAGGGAGGAAGAGACCCAGTACTTC. This gives the protein CASPVREEETQYF. The chain has TRBV19 and TRBJ2-5; tentatively, D is TRBD2 (6 bases). The CDR3 has 13 residues. Germline assignment: CDR1 LNHDA and CDR2 SQIVND (reference sequence). Trimming removed 11 bases from V and 3 bases from J, with 16 bases in between.

The chain joins TRBV5-6 to TRBJ2-2; 9 nucleotides agree with TRBD2. The CDR3 runs 15 residues. The ends lost 4 bases at V and 1 base at J; junction bases unmatched: 2. Germline CDR1 is SGHDT and CDR2 is YYEEEE. CDR3 protein: CASSKTSGNTGELFF. DNA for the CDR3: TGTGCCAGCAGCAAGACTAGCGGGAACACCGGGGAGCTGTTTTTT. The full variable domain, rest sourced from reference TRBV5-6 and TRBJ2-2, is DAGVTQSPTHLIKTRGQQVTLRCSPKSGHDTVSWYQQALGQGPQFIFQYYEEEERQRGNFPDRFSGHQFPNYSSELNVNALLLGDSALYLCASSKTSGNTGELFFGEGSRLTVL.

The V gene is TRBV2, the J gene TRBJ1-6; the D gene is possibly TRBD1 (5 bases). The CDR3 has 16 amino acids. Trimming removed 8 bases from V and 0 bases from J, with 14 bases in between. Germline CDR1 and CDR2: SNHLY and FYNNEI. The CDR3 DNA is TGTGCCAGCTCAGGGTCCACGAGCTCCTATAATTCACCCCTCCACTTT. This codes for CASSGSTSSYNSPLHF.

The rearrangement uses TRBV19 and TRBJ2-1; tentatively, D is TRBD2 (5 bases). The CDR3 runs 16 residues. Germline CDR1 is LNHDA and CDR2 is SQIVND (reference sequence). Trimming took 3 bases from V and 1 from J, leaving 13 bases between them. Here the CDR3 DNA reads TGTGCCAGTAGTATTATATCGGGAATTTCCTACAATGAGCAGTTCTTC. Translated: CASSIISGISYNEQFF.

The chain couples TRBV3-1 (or the pseudogene TRBV3-2) to TRBJ1-4; the D gene is possibly TRBD1 (5 bases). V lost 1 base and J lost 8, with 11 bases in between. This CDR3 is built from 14 residues. From germline, CDR1 is LGHDT and CDR2 YNNKEL (reference sequence). CDR3 nucleotide sequence: TGTGCCAGCAGCCAAGCGGGCGGGGCGGAAAAACTGTTTTTT. Amino acid sequence: CASSQAGGAEKLFF.

This chain connects TRBV5-1 to TRBJ2-1; perhaps TRBD1 as D (5 bases). Germline loops: CDR1 SGHRS, CDR2 YFSETQ. The length of the CDR3 is 18 residues. Deletions cut 1 base from V and 2 bases from J, with 19 bases between. The CDR3 here is CASSLTPNKGSTYNEQFF. In DNA, the CDR3 is TGCGCCAGCAGCTTGACCCCAAATAAGGGGTCGACCTACAATGAGCAGTTCTTC.

J is TRBJ2-2 and V is TRBV5-1; D gene unclear. The V end lost 0 bases, the J end lost 0 bases, and 12 bases lay between the germline ends. CDR1 is SGHRS, CDR2 YFSETQ, per germline. This CDR3 spans 17 amino acids. This chain's CDR3 is CASSLGPGSSNTGELFF. The CDR3 nucleotides read TGCGCCAGCAGCTTGGGCCCTGGTAGCTCGAACACCGGGGAGCTGTTTTTT.

This clone was detected only once. The chain links TRBV13 to TRBJ2-7; 10 nucleotides line up with TRBD2. Unmatched junction bases numbered 3, after V lost 1 base and J lost 0 bases. The CDR3 extends over 16 amino acids. Germline lookup yields CDR1 PRHDT and CDR2 FYEKMQ (reference sequence). Written as DNA, the CDR3 is TGTGCCAGCAGCTTAGTTTCTAGCGGGAGCTCCTACGAGCAGTACTTC. It translates to CASSLVSSGSSYEQYF.

This clone has only a few counts. This chain links TRBV24-1 with TRBJ1-5; 9 nucleotides match TRBD1. Unmatched junction bases numbered 12, after V lost 9 bases and J lost 4 bases. Germline CDR1 is KGHDR and CDR2 is SFDVKD. The CDR3 is made up of 16 amino acids. The DNA of the CDR3 is TGTGCCACCTCAAGGACCGGGACAGGGATTAATCAGCCCCAGCATTTT. Translated: CATSRTGTGINQPQHF.

V usage is TRBV5-1 and J usage is TRBJ2-5, with 12 bases that match TRBD2. The V gene's germline CDR1 is SGHRS and CDR2 YFSETQ. The CDR3 has 17 residues. V dropped 4 bases and J dropped 1; count of bases not matched to a gene: 8. CDR3 DNA: TGCGCCAGCAGCCCAGGACTAGCGGGGAGTCTCCAAGAGACCCAGTACTTC. It encodes CASSPGLAGSLQETQYF.

In this sample, this clone turned up a few times. The J gene is TRBJ2-2, the V gene TRBV24-1; TRBD2 agrees at 7 bases. The CDR3 is made up of 15 amino acids. V gave up 5 bases and J gave up 1 base; unmatched junction bases: 3. Germline V gene data show CDR1 as KGHDR and CDR2 as SFDVKD. CDR3 sequence reads: CATSVTGGNTGELFF. The CDR3 bases are TGTGCCACCAGTGTCACGGGGGGGAACACCGGGGAGCTGTTTTTT.

This chain connects TRBV18 to TRBJ1-2; the D gene is possibly TRBD1 (5 bases). The CDR3 is 14 amino acids. The germline V and J ends were trimmed by 3 bases and 3 bases, with 11 bases remaining between them. Germline CDR1 KGHSH, CDR2 LQKENI. The CDR3 region is CASSPSGGDYGYTF. CDR3 bases: TGTGCCAGCTCACCCTCGGGGGGGGACTATGGCTACACCTTC.

The sample holds one count of this clone. The chain couples TRBV28 to TRBJ1-5; a weak D match, TRBD1 (5 bases). The CDR3 sequence is 15 residues long. V shed 3 bases and J shed 0 bases, with 9 bases lying between them. Germline lookup yields CDR1 MDHEN and CDR2 SYDVKM. CDR3 residues: CASSFRGYSNQPQHF. The CDR3 DNA sequence: TGTGCCAGCAGTTTTCGGGGGTATAGCAATCAGCCCCAGCATTTT.

In its sample, this clone was seen once. The chain employs TRBV28 and TRBJ2-7; D gene uncertain. This CDR3 comprises 14 residues. The V end lost 3 bases, the J end lost 0 bases, and 9 bases lay between the germline ends. Looked up from germline, CDR1 is MDHEN and CDR2 is SYDVKM. CDR3 DNA: TGTGCCAGCAGTTTGGTTTCGAGCTCCTACGAGCAGTACTTC. Translated: CASSLVSSSYEQYF.

J is TRBJ1-1 and V is TRBV3-1 (or the pseudogene TRBV3-2), with TRBD1 as a possible D gene (5 bases). CDR3 length equals 14 residues. Trimming stripped 2 bases from V and 5 bases from J, with 12 bases between. CDR1 is LGHDT, CDR2 YNNKEL, per germline (reference sequence). In DNA, the CDR3 is TGTGCCAGCAGCCAACGGGCAGGGCAGACTGAAGCTTTCTTT. Translation: CASSQRAGQTEAFF.

The chain recombines TRBV18 with TRBJ2-4, with unresolved D. The germline gives CDR1 KGHSH, CDR2 LQKENI. The CDR3 sequence is 14 residues long. With 3 bases removed from V and 1 base from J, the gap between germline ends came to 7 bases. The CDR3 bases are TGTGCCAGCTCACCCTCCCGGGCCAAAAACATTCAGTACTTC. It specifies CASSPSRAKNIQYF.

The V gene is TRBV3-1 (or the pseudogene TRBV3-2), the J gene TRBJ1-6; possibly TRBD1 for D (6 bases). Trimming took 3 bases from V and 6 from J, leaving 12 bases between them. The CDR3 spans 15 residues. CDR1 is LGHDT, CDR2 YNNKEL, per germline (reference sequence). The CDR3 bases are TGTGCCAGCAGCCAGGTCGGCAGGGGTAATTCACCCCTCCACTTT. Its translation is CASSQVGRGNSPLHF.

DNA for the CDR3: TGCGCCAGCAGCACCGGACAGGGGACTTACTTTTACTACGAGCAGTACTTC. Residues: CASSTGQGTYFYYEQYF. The V and J genes are TRBV5-1 and TRBJ2-7, with 9 bases lining up with TRBD1. CDR1 and CDR2 (germline): SGHRS, YFSETQ. The CDR3 sequence is 17 residues long. The J segment lost 3 bases and the V segment lost 4 bases, leaving 14 bases of the junction unmatched.

This chain links TRBV19 with TRBJ2-7; TRBD2 matches at 8 bases. CDR1 LNHDA and CDR2 SQIVND come from the germline V gene (reference sequence). This CDR3 spans 18 amino acids. V shed 4 bases, J shed 0 bases, and the junction held 14 bases outside the gene matches. This CDR3 is CASSTLYVSAGGSYEQYF. DNA of the CDR3: TGTGCCAGTAGTACCCTTTACGTGTCGGCGGGAGGCTCCTACGAGCAGTACTTC.